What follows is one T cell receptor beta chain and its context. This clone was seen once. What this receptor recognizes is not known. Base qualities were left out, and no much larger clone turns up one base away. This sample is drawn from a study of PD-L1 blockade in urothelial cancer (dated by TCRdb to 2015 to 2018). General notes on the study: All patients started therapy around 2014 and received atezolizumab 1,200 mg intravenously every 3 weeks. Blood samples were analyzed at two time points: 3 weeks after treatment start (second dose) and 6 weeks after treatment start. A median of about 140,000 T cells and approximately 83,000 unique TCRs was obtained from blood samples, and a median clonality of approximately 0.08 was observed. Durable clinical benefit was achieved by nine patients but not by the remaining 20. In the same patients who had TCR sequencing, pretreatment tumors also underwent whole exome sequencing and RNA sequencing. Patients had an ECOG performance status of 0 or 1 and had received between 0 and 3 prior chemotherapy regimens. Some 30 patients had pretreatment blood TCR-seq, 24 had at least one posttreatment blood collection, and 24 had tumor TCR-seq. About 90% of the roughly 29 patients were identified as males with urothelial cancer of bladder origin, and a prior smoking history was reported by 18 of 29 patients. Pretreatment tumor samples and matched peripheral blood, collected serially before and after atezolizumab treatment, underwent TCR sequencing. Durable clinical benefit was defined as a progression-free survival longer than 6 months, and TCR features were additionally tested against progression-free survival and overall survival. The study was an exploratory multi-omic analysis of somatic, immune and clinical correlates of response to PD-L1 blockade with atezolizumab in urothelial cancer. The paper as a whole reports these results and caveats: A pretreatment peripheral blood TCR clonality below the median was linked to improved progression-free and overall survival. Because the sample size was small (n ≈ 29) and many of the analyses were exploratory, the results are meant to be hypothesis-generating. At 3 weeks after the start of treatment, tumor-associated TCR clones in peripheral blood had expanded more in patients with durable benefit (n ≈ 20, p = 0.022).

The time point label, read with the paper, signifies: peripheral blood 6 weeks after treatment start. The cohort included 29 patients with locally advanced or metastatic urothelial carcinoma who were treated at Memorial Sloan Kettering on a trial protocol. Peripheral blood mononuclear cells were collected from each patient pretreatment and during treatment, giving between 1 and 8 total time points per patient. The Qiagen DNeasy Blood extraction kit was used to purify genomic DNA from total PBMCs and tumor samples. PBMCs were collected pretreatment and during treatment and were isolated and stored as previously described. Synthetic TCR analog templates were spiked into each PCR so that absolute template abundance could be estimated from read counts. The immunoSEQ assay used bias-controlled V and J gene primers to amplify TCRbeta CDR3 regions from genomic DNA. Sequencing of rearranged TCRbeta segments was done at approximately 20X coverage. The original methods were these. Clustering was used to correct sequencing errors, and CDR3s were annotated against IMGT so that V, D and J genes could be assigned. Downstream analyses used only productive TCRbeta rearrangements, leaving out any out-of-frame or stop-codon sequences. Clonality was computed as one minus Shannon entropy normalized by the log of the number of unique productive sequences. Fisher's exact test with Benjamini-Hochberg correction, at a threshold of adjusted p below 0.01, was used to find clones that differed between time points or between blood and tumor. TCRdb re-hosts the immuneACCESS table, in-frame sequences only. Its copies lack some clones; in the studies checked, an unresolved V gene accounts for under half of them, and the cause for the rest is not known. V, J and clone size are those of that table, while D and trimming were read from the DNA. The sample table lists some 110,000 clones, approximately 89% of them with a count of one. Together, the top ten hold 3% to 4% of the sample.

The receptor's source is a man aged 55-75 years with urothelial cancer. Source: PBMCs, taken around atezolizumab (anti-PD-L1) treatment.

The DNA sequence is TGCGCCAGCAGCGGGGCTTTGGGACTAGGGTCCAATGAGCAGTTCTTC. Its protein reads: CASSGALGLGSNEQFF. In this chain, TRBV5-1 is recombined with TRBJ2-1, and 8 junctional nucleotides match TRBD2. Trimming removed 4 bases from V and 6 bases from J; the gene matches leave 12 bases unexplained. Taken from the germline V gene, the CDR1 and CDR2 loops are SGHRS and YFSETQ. There are 16 amino acids in the CDR3, from cysteine to phenylalanine inclusive. Only the CDR3 part of the read is kept: 48 bases, read in frame from the first base.